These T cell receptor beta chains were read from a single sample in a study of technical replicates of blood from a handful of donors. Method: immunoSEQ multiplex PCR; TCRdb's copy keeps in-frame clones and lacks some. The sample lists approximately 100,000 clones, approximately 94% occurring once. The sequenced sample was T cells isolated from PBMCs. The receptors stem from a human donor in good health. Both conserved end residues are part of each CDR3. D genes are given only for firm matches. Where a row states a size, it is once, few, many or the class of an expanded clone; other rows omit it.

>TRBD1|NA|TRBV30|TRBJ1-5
CAWTGQGALNQPQHF
TGTGCCTGGACCGGACAGGGGGCACTCAATCAGCCCCAGCATTTT
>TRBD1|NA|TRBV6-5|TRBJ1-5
CASSGGQGSSQPQHF
TGTGCCAGCAGTGGTGGACAGGGGTCAAGCCAGCCCCAGCATTTT
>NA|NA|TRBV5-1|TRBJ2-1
CASSLQVGYNEQFF
TGCGCCAGCAGCTTGCAGGTCGGTTACAATGAGCAGTTCTTC
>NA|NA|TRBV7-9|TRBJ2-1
CASSLAVSSYNEQFF
TGTGCCAGCAGCTTAGCGGTTAGCTCCTACAATGAGCAGTTCTTC
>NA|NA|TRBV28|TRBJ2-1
CASSLSRGRVLVNEQFF
TGTGCCAGCAGTTTATCGAGAGGCAGGGTGTTAGTCAATGAGCAGTTCTTC
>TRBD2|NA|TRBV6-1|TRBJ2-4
CASIAGGVNIQYF
TGTGCCAGCATTGCGGGAGGGGTAAACATTCAGTACTTC
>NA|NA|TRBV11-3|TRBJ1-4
CASSPHNRATNEKLFF
TGTGCCAGCAGCCCCCATAACCGGGCAACTAATGAAAAACTGTTTTTT
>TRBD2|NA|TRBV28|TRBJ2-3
CASSSQATRTSGPDGCTDTQYF
TGTGCCAGCAGTTCCCAAGCTACAAGGACTAGCGGGCCAGACGGTTGCACAGATACGCAGTATTTT
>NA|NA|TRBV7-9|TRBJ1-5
CASSLIGGRNNQPQHF
TGTGCCAGCAGCTTAATTGGGGGCAGGAACAATCAGCCCCAGCATTTT
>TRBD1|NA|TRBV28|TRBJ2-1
CASRGRDSNNEQFF
TGTGCCAGCAGGGGTAGGGACAGTAACAATGAGCAGTTCTTC
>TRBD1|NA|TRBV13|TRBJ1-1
CASSSGTDRVAEAFF
TGTGCCAGCAGCTCGGGAACCGACAGGGTGGCTGAAGCTTTCTTT
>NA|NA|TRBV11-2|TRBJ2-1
CASSSEASYNEQFF
TGTGCCAGCAGCTCGGAGGCGTCCTACAATGAGCAGTTCTTC
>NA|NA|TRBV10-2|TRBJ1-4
CASSDGGGEKLFF
TGCGCCAGCAGTGACGGGGGAGGAGAAAAACTGTTTTTT
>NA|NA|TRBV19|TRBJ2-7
CASSISEGDYEQYF
TGTGCCAGTAGTATCTCTGAGGGCGACTACGAGCAGTACTTC
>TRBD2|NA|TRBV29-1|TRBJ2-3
CSVERGRGGTDTQYF
TGCAGCGTTGAACGAGGGAGGGGTGGCACAGATACGCAGTATTTT
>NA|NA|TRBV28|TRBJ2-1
CASKRLDNEQFF
TGTGCCAGCAAAAGATTAGACAATGAGCAGTTCTTC
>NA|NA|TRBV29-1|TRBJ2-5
CSVENLREGSGVTQYF
TGCAGCGTTGAGAATCTCAGGGAAGGAAGTGGAGTGACCCAGTACTTC
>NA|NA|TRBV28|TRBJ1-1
CASSKNRYTEAFF
TGTGCCAGCAGTAAAAACAGGTACACTGAAGCTTTCTTT
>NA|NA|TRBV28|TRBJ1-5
CASSLSPGVQPQHF
TGTGCCAGCAGTTTAAGCCCAGGGGTTCAGCCCCAGCATTTT
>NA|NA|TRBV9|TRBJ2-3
CASSVRTITTDTQYF
TGTGCCAGCAGCGTAAGGACTATAACCACAGATACGCAGTATTTT
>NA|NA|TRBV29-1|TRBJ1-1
CSVVLSGRTEAFF
TGCAGCGTTGTACTTTCCGGTAGAACTGAAGCTTTCTTT
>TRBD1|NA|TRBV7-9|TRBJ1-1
CASSRGQQDTEAFF
TGTGCCAGCAGCCGGGGACAGCAGGACACTGAAGCTTTCTTT
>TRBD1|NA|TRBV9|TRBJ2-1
CASSVAGQGANEQFF
TGTGCCAGCAGCGTAGCGGGACAGGGGGCGAATGAGCAGTTCTTC
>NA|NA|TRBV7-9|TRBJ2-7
CASSSYREGSYEQYF
TGTGCCAGCAGCTCTTACAGGGAAGGGTCCTACGAGCAGTACTTC
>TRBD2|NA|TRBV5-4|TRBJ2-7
CASSLGGLAGGTSGEQYF
TGTGCCAGCAGCTTGGGGGGACTAGCGGGAGGGACCTCAGGGGAGCAGTACTTC
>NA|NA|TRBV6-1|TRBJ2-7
CASRTHSGSEQYF
TGTGCCAGCAGGACTCACTCGGGGTCCGAGCAGTACTTC
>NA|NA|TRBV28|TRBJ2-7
CASSYRIYYEQYF
TGTGCCAGCAGCTACAGGATCTACTACGAGCAGTACTTC
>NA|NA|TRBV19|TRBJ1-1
CASTTDRYTEAFF
TGTGCCAGTACTACTGACAGATACACTGAAGCTTTCTTT
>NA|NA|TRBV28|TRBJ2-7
CASKGRRIDYEQYF
TGTGCCAGCAAAGGCAGGAGGATTGACTACGAGCAGTACTTC
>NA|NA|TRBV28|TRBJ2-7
CASSLTRRGDYEQYF
TGTGCCAGCAGTTTAACACGGCGAGGAGACTACGAGCAGTACTTC
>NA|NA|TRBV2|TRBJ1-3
CASLPFAFREPLSGNTIYF
TGTGCCAGCCTCCCCTTTGCATTCCGGGAACCTCTATCCGGAAACACCATATATTTT
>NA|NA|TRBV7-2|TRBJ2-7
CASSPLWGDLSYEQYF
TGTGCCAGCAGCCCTCTGTGGGGGGACCTCTCCTACGAGCAGTACTTC
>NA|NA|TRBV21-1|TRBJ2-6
CASSASGTGSPAGANVLTF
TGTGCCAGCAGCGCCTCCGGGACAGGGTCTCCCGCTGGGGCCAACGTCCTGACTTTC
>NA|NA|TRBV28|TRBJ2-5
CASSGQKETQYF
TGTGCCAGCAGCGGACAGAAAGAGACCCAGTACTTC
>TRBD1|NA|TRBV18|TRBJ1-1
CASSWDRVATEAFF
TGTGCCAGTTCGTGGGACAGGGTAGCCACTGAAGCTTTCTTT
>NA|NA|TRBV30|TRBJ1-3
CAWSVLVSGNTIYF
TGTGCCTGGAGTGTACTGGTATCTGGAAACACCATATATTTT
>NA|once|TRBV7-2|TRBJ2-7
CASSLIGTSYEQYF
TGTGCCAGCAGCCTAATTGGGACAAGCTACGAGCAGTACTTC
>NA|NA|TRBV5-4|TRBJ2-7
CASSPELRTYEQYF
TGTGCCAGCAGCCCCGAGCTACGAACCTACGAGCAGTACTTC
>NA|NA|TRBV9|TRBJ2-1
CASSVDQDEQFF
TGTGCCAGCAGCGTAGACCAGGATGAGCAGTTCTTC
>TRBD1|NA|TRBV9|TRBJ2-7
CASSVERKGQGAYEQYF
TGTGCCAGCAGCGTAGAGAGGAAAGGACAGGGGGCCTACGAGCAGTACTTC